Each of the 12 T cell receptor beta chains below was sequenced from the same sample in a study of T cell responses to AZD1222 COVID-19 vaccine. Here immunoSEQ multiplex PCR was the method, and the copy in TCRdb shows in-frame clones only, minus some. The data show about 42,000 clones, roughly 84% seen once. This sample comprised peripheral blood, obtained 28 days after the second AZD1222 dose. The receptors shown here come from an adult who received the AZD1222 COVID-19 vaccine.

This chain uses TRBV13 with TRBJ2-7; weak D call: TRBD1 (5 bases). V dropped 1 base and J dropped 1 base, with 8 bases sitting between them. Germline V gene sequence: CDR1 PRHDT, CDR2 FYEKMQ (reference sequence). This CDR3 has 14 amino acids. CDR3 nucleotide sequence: TGTGCCAGCAGCTTAGATGGGGCTTCCTACGAGCAGTACTTC. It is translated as CASSLDGASYEQYF. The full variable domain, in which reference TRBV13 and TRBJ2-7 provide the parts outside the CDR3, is AAGVIQSPRHLIKEKRETATLKCYPIPRHDTVYWYQQGPGQDPQFLISFYEKMQSDKGSIPDRFSAQQFSDYHSELNMSSLELGDSALYFCASSLDGASYEQYFGPGTRLTVT.

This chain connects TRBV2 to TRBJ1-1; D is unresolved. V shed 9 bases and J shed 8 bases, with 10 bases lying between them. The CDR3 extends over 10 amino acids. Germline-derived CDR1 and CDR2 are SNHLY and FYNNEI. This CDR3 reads CASGVWEAFF. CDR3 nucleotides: TGTGCCAGTGGCGTATGGGAAGCTTTCTTT.

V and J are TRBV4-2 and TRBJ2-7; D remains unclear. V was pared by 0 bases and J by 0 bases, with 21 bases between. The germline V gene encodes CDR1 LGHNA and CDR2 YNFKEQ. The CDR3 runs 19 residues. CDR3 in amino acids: CASSQDYGYRGTTSYEQYF. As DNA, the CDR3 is TGTGCCAGCAGCCAAGATTATGGGTATAGAGGCACCACCTCCTACGAGCAGTACTTC.

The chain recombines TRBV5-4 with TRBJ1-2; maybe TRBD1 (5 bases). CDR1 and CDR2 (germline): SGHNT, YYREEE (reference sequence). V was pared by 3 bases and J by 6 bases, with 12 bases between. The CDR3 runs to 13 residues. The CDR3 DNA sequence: TGTGCCAGCAGCTCCGTGAGGGGAAATGGCTACACCTTC. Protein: CASSSVRGNGYTF.

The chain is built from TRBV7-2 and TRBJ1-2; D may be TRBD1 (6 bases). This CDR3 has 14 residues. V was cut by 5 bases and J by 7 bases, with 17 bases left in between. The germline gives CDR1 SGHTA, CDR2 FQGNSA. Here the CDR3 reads CASSPPGQTPGYTF. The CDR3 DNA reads TGTGCCAGCAGCCCTCCGGGACAAACTCCTGGCTACACCTTC.

The CDR3 region has the DNA TGTGCCACCGGCGGATCCTCTGGAAACACCATATATTTT. Protein: CATGGSSGNTIYF. The chain employs TRBV10-3 and TRBJ1-3; D gene uncertain. The germline V and J ends were trimmed by 10 bases and 0 bases, with 10 bases remaining between them. The CDR3 contains 13 residues. Germline CDR1 and CDR2: ENHRY and SYGVKD.

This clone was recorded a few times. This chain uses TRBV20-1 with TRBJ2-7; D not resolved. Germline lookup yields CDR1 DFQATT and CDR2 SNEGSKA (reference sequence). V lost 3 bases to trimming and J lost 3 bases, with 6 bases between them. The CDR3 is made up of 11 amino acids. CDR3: CSARSIYEQYF. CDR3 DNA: TGCAGTGCTAGGTCGATCTACGAGCAGTACTTC.

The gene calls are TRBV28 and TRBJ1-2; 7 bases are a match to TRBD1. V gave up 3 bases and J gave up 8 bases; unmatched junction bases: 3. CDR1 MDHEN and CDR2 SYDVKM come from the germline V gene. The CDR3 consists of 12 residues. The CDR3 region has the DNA TGTGCCAGCAGTTTCGGGACAGAAGGCTACACCTTC. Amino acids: CASSFGTEGYTF.

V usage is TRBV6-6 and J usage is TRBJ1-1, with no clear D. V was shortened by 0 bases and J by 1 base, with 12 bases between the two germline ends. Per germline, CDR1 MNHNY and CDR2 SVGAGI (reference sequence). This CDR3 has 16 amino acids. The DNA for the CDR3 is TGTGCCAGCAGTTACTCGCCGCATTCCGGGAACACTGAAGCTTTCTTT. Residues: CASSYSPHSGNTEAFF.

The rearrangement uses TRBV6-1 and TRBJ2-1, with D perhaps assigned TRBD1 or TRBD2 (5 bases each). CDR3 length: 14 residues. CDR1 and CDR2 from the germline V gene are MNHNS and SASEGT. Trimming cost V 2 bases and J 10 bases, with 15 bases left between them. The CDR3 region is CASSETGWGLEQFF. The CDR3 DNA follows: TGTGCCAGCAGTGAAACGGGGTGGGGGTTGGAGCAGTTCTTC.

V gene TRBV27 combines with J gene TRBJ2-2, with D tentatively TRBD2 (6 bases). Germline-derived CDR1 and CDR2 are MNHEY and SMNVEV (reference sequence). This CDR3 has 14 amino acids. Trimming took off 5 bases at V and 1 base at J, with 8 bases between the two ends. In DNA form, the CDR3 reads TGTGCCAGCAGTCACGGGAGGAACACCGGGGAGCTGTTTTTT. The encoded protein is CASSHGRNTGELFF.

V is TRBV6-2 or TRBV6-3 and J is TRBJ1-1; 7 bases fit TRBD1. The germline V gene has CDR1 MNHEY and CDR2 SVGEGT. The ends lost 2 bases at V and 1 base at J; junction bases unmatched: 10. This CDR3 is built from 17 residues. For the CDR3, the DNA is TGTGCCAGCAGTTACGACCCCTGGACAGGTTCGAACACTGAAGCTTTCTTT. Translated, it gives CASSYDPWTGSNTEAFF.